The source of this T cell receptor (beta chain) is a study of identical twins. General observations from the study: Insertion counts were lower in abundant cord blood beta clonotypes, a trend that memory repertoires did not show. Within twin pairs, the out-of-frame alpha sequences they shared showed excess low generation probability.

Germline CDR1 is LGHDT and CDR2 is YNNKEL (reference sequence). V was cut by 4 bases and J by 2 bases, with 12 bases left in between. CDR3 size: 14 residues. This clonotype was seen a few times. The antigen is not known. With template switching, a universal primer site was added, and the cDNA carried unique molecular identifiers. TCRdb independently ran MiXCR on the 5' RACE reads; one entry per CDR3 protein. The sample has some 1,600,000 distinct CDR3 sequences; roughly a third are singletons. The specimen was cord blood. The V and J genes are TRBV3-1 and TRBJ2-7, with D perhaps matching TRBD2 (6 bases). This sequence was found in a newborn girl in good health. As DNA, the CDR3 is TGTGCCAGCAGCCCCTCTAGCGTCACCTACGAGCAGTACTTC. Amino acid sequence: CASSPSSVTYEQYF.